A single sample gave rise to the 30 T cell receptor beta chains below, sequenced in a study of blood T cell repertoires in COVID-19. Clones were read by immunoSEQ multiplex PCR, and TCRdb kept only the in-frame ones, dropping some. The data hold 200,000 to 250,000 clones, with about four fifths observed a single time. Sequencing input: peripheral blood. These receptors were collected from a middle-aged woman with acute or convalescent COVID-19.

The J gene is TRBJ2-2, the V gene TRBV11-2; D not certain. The CDR3 is 16 amino acids. Trimming pared 5 bases from V and 0 bases from J, leaving 13 bases between. Germline V gene sequence: CDR1 SGHAT, CDR2 FQNNGV. The CDR3 protein is CASSPSLQANTGELFF. The CDR3 region has the DNA TGTGCCAGCAGCCCCTCTTTGCAGGCGAACACCGGGGAGCTGTTTTTT.

In nucleotides, the CDR3 is TGTGCCAGTAAAGCGGGAGAGGCAGATACGCAGTATTTT. Translated, it gives CASKAGEADTQYF. The chain uses TRBV19 and TRBJ2-3, with TRBD2 identical over 8 bases. The CDR3 extends over 13 amino acids. Germline CDR1 is LNHDA and CDR2 is SQIVND (reference sequence). The junction had 4 bases not matched to a gene; V was cut back by 7 bases and J by 4 bases.

The rearrangement uses TRBV9 and TRBJ1-2, with D maybe TRBD1 (6 bases). From germline, CDR1 is SGDLS and CDR2 YYNGEE. CDR3 length: 14 residues. V was cut by 3 bases and J by 7 bases, with 16 bases left in between. DNA of the CDR3: TGTGCCAGCAGCGCCCGACAGGATTCGCTTGGCTACACCTTC. It specifies CASSARQDSLGYTF.

This clone was observed once. This chain uses TRBV9 with TRBJ2-1, with 8 bases that match TRBD1. V was clipped by 3 bases and J by 4 bases; unmatched bases: 21. The germline V gene has CDR1 SGDLS and CDR2 YYNGEE. The length of the CDR3 is 20 residues. The CDR3 here is CASSAEPGQEVPGGYNEQFF. CDR3 nucleotides: TGTGCCAGCAGCGCCGAACCGGGACAGGAGGTACCCGGAGGTTACAATGAGCAGTTCTTC.

The rearrangement joins TRBV10-2 to TRBJ2-7, with 9 bases lining up with TRBD2. The CDR3 consists of 16 residues. Germline assignment: CDR1 WSHSY and CDR2 SAAADI. V lost 8 bases and J lost 7; bases outside the gene matches: 18. The CDR3 nucleotides are TGCGCCAGCCTGGGGCTAGCGGGAAAGCGAGGGGGGGAGCAGTACTTC. Its protein is CASLGLAGKRGGEQYF.

This chain joins TRBV24-1 and TRBJ1-5; the D gene is possibly TRBD1 (5 bases). This CDR3 is 14 amino acids long. Trimming removed 4 bases from V and 5 bases from J, with 11 bases in between. In germline, CDR1 is KGHDR, CDR2 SFDVKD. The CDR3 loop is CATSDGGIYQPQHF. The CDR3 DNA sequence: TGTGCCACCAGTGACGGGGGTATTTATCAGCCCCAGCATTTT.

This rearrangement joins TRBV10-1 to TRBJ1-2; D is ambiguous. Trimming shortened V by 0 bases and J by 7 bases, and 18 bases separated the two germline ends. Germline V lookup: CDR1 WNHNN, CDR2 SYGVQD (reference sequence). The CDR3 covers 16 residues. The CDR3 bases are TGCGCCAGCAGTGAGTCCGGGGTCAAGGGCATCGGTGGCTACACCTTC. The encoded protein is CASSESGVKGIGGYTF.

The chain uses TRBV11-3 and TRBJ1-1; perhaps TRBD1 as D (5 bases). V dropped 2 bases and J dropped 0 bases, with 7 bases sitting between them. This CDR3 region has 14 residues. Germline V gene lookup returns CDR1 SGHNT and CDR2 YENEEA. The CDR3 is CASSLSGMNTEAFF. The CDR3 region has the DNA TGTGCCAGCAGCTTATCAGGGATGAACACTGAAGCTTTCTTT.

The chain links TRBV9 to TRBJ1-2; weak D call: TRBD1 (5 bases). CDR1 SGDLS and CDR2 YYNGEE come from the germline V gene. The CDR3 extends over 15 amino acids. V dropped 4 bases and J dropped 1 base, with 14 bases sitting between them. The CDR3: CASSPLAGGNYGYTF. The CDR3, as DNA: TGTGCCAGCAGCCCTCTGGCCGGGGGTAACTATGGCTACACCTTC.

The V call is TRBV6-2 or TRBV6-3, the J call TRBJ2-5; no clear D gene. The germline V gene has CDR1 MNHEY and CDR2 SVGEGT. The germline V and J ends were trimmed by 5 bases and 5 bases, with 12 bases remaining between them. The CDR3 loop spans 13 amino acids. CDR3 DNA: TGTGCCAGCAGTAATATGAGGTGGGAGACCCAGTACTTC. Its protein is CASSNMRWETQYF.

The chain uses TRBV19 and TRBJ2-4; D unresolved. Trimming removed 3 bases from V and 5 bases from J, with 14 bases in between. The CDR3 runs to 15 residues. Germline lookup yields CDR1 LNHDA and CDR2 SQIVND (reference sequence). The CDR3 is CASSMPDIRQNIQYF. Written as DNA, the CDR3 is TGTGCCAGTAGTATGCCCGACATACGACAAAACATTCAGTACTTC.

This chain joins TRBV5-1 and TRBJ2-3; 14 positions match TRBD2. This CDR3 contains 18 residues. Germline-derived CDR1 and CDR2 are SGHRS and YFSETQ. Trimming took 4 bases from V and 3 from J; bases not matched to a gene: 10. The CDR3 region has the DNA TGCGCCAGCAGCAGCCTGACTAGCGGGAGGGCCCAGACAGATACGCAGTATTTT. The encoded protein is CASSSLTSGRAQTDTQYF. The full variable domain, completed using reference TRBV5-1 and TRBJ2-3, is KAGVTQTPRYLIKTRGQQVTLSCSPISGHRSVSWYQQTPGQGLQFLFEYFSETQRNKGNFPGRFSGRQFSNSRSEMNVSTLELGDSALYLCASSSLTSGRAQTDTQYFGPGTRLTVL.

The J gene is TRBJ2-3, the V gene TRBV10-3; TRBD2 agrees at 9 bases. The CDR3 runs 17 residues. Germline CDR1 is ENHRY and CDR2 is SYGVKD. The trim removed 2 bases at V and 1 base at J, leaving 7 bases unmatched. CDR3 sequence (DNA): TGTGCCATCAGTGAGGGTGGCGGGGGGGCTGGCACAGATACGCAGTATTTT. Protein sequence: CAISEGGGGAGTDTQYF.

The chain has TRBV11-2 and TRBJ1-2, with 10 bases lining up with TRBD1. CDR1 is SGHAT, CDR2 FQNNGV, per germline. Germline trimming cut 2 bases from V and 7 bases from J; bases unmatched to any gene: 10. The CDR3 is 16 residues long. The CDR3 nucleotides are TGTGCCAGCAGCTTAAACCCGGGACAGGGGAAAGGTGGCTACACCTTC. It translates to CASSLNPGQGKGGYTF.

The V call is TRBV7-2, the J call TRBJ1-2, with D possibly TRBD1 on 5 matching bases. Germline CDR1 reads SGHTA; CDR2 reads FQGNSA. This CDR3 has 14 amino acids. Trimming stripped 1 base from V and 7 bases from J, with 13 bases between. This CDR3 is CASSLGSRVGGYTF. The CDR3 DNA reads as TGTGCCAGCAGCTTAGGTAGCAGGGTCGGTGGCTACACCTTC.

The rearrangement uses TRBV6-5 and TRBJ1-5; weak D call: TRBD1 (6 bases). With 0 bases removed from V and 4 bases from J, the gap between germline ends came to 10 bases. From germline, CDR1 is MNHEY and CDR2 SVGAGI. This CDR3 has 15 residues. The CDR3 protein is CASSYSGQGNQPQHF. CDR3 bases: TGTGCCAGCAGTTACTCCGGCCAGGGGAATCAGCCCCAGCATTTT.

The chain is built from TRBV5-1 and TRBJ1-2; 11 nucleotides match TRBD1. CDR1 is SGHRS and CDR2 is YFSETQ in the germline V gene. This CDR3 is 15 amino acids long. Trimming at V came to 4 bases and at J to 3 bases, leaving 5 bases not matched to a gene. The DNA for the CDR3 is TGCGCCAGCAGCCCACGGACAGGGGGCTACTATGGCTACACCTTC. This translates into CASSPRTGGYYGYTF. The full variable domain, rest sourced from reference TRBV5-1 and TRBJ1-2, is KAGVTQTPRYLIKTRGQQVTLSCSPISGHRSVSWYQQTPGQGLQFLFEYFSETQRNKGNFPGRFSGRQFSNSRSEMNVSTLELGDSALYLCASSPRTGGYYGYTFGSGTRLTVV.

The chain carries TRBV6-5 and TRBJ2-2, with TRBD2 matching 7 bases. V shed 5 bases and J 6 bases; nucleotides not matched to a gene: 3. This CDR3 comprises 13 residues. From germline, CDR1 is MNHEY and CDR2 SVGAGI. Here the CDR3 DNA reads TGTGCCAGCAGTCGACTAGCCCCCGGGGAGCTGTTTTTT. It yields the protein CASSRLAPGELFF.

As DNA, the CDR3 is TGTGCCAGCAGCATCTCCCCGGGGGTTGGAGATACGCAGTATTTT. Translating gives CASSISPGVGDTQYF. The rearrangement joins TRBV5-8 to TRBJ2-3; TRBD2 might be the D (6 bases). The V gene's germline CDR1 is SGHTS and CDR2 YDEGEE. This CDR3 has 15 residues. Trimming left V 4 bases short and J 5 bases short, with 17 bases between.

The J gene is TRBJ2-3, the V gene TRBV11-3; D perhaps matches TRBD1 (6 bases). V lost 4 bases, J lost 5 bases, and 13 bases lay in between. Germline CDR1 is SGHNT and CDR2 is YENEEA. The CDR3 has 14 residues. CDR3 amino acids: CASSSDSQGDTQYF. CDR3 in DNA: TGTGCCAGCAGCTCGGACAGCCAGGGAGATACGCAGTATTTT. Full variable domain (remainder filled in from reference TRBV11-3 and TRBJ2-3): EAGVVQSPRYKIIEKKQPVAFWCNPISGHNTLYWYLQNLGQGPELLIRYENEEAVDDSQLPKDRFSAERLKGVDSTLKIQPAELGDSAVYLCASSSDSQGDTQYFGPGTRLTVL.

This chain joins TRBV4-3 and TRBJ2-7, with TRBD1 as a possible D gene (5 bases). V was cut by 3 bases and J by 6 bases, with 6 bases left in between. The CDR3 loop spans 11 amino acids. The V gene's germline CDR1 is LGHNA and CDR2 YSLEER. The CDR3, as DNA: TGCGCCAGCAGCCACAGGGTCGAGCAGTACTTC. Translated, it gives CASSHRVEQYF.

The chain links TRBV10-3 to TRBJ2-3; D might be TRBD1 (5 bases). V lost 6 bases to trimming and J lost 3 bases, with 16 bases between them. CDR1 and CDR2 (germline): ENHRY, SYGVKD. The length of the CDR3 is 15 residues. CDR3 in amino acids: CAISSTAPHTDTQYF. Written as DNA, the CDR3 is TGTGCCATCAGCTCGACAGCACCACATACAGATACGCAGTATTTT.

This chain connects TRBV5-1 to TRBJ2-7; D is ambiguous. Trimming took off 0 bases at V and 7 bases at J, with 5 bases between the two ends. Germline CDR1 reads SGHRS; CDR2 reads YFSETQ. The CDR3 sequence is 11 residues long. The CDR3 here is CASSLGGEQYF. For the CDR3, the DNA is TGCGCCAGCAGCTTGGGCGGTGAGCAGTACTTC.

This rearrangement joins TRBV30 to TRBJ1-1, with D possibly being TRBD1 (5 bases). The CDR3 length is 11 residues. Per the germline V gene, CDR1 is GTSNPN and CDR2 is SVGIG (reference sequence). V gave up 2 bases and J gave up 11 bases, with 12 bases separating them. The CDR3 region has the DNA TGTGCCTGGAGTATGCAGGGTATGGCTTTCTTT. This encodes CAWSMQGMAFF.

The rearrangement links TRBV11-2 to TRBJ1-1; maybe TRBD1 (6 bases). Per the germline V gene, CDR1 is SGHAT and CDR2 is FQNNGV. The V and J ends lost 1 base and 4 bases respectively, with 25 bases between them. The CDR3 length is 19 residues. The CDR3: CASSLVRWDYDRGGTEAFF. In DNA, the CDR3 is TGTGCCAGCAGCTTAGTTCGATGGGATTACGATAGAGGGGGCACTGAAGCTTTCTTT.

The V and J genes are TRBV11-2 and TRBJ2-3; TRBD2 matches 7 bases. The CDR3 has 14 amino acids. In germline, CDR1 is SGHAT, CDR2 FQNNGV. Trimming cost V 6 bases and J 6 bases; bases outside gene matches: 9. The CDR3 protein is CASRYSGIGDTQYF. As DNA, the CDR3 is TGTGCCAGCAGATACAGCGGGATCGGGGATACGCAGTATTTT. The full variable domain, in which reference TRBV11-2 and TRBJ2-3 provide the parts outside the CDR3, is EAGVAQSPRYKIIEKRQSVAFWCNPISGHATLYWYQQILGQGPKLLIQFQNNGVVDDSQLPKDRFSAERLKGVDSTLKIQPAKLEDSAVYLCASRYSGIGDTQYFGPGTRLTVL.

The rearrangement joins TRBV6-5 to TRBJ2-1, with D perhaps matching TRBD2 (5 bases). V lost 7 bases and J lost 3, with 10 bases in between. The CDR3 contains 13 residues. Germline values: CDR1 MNHEY, CDR2 SVGAGI. In nucleotides, the CDR3 is TGTGCCAGCAAGTGGCGGGTCTACAATGAGCAGTTCTTC. The encoded protein is CASKWRVYNEQFF.

The sample holds one count of this clone. The chain combines TRBV6-5 with TRBJ2-7; the match to TRBD1 covers 8 bases. Germline CDR1 MNHEY, CDR2 SVGAGI. V lost 5 bases to trimming and J lost 0 bases; unmatched junction nucleotides: 3. This CDR3 comprises 14 residues. The CDR3: CASSPGGLSYEQYF. Here the CDR3 DNA reads TGTGCCAGCAGTCCAGGGGGCCTCTCCTACGAGCAGTACTTC.

The gene calls are TRBV7-2 and TRBJ1-2; weak D call: TRBD1 (6 bases). Trimming shortened V by 0 bases and J by 1 base, and 6 bases separated the two germline ends. The CDR3 has 14 residues. Per germline, CDR1 SGHTA and CDR2 FQGNSA. CDR3 in DNA: TGTGCCAGCAGCTTAGCAGGGGGTAACTATGGCTACACCTTC. Translation: CASSLAGGNYGYTF.

The genes are TRBV4-1 and TRBJ2-1; 7 bases are shared with TRBD1. Losses at the gene ends were 0 bases for V and 6 bases for J; bases not matched to a gene: 14. The length of the CDR3 is 18 residues. The V gene's germline CDR1 is MGHRA and CDR2 YSYEKL. The CDR3 DNA reads TGCGCCAGCAGCCAAGATGTAAGGGACAGTCCCCTCATCAATGAGCAGTTCTTC. Amino acids: CASSQDVRDSPLINEQFF.